The rows below give T cell receptor beta chains drawn from one sample of a study of shared clonotypes between healthy human individuals. The protocol was immunoSEQ multiplex PCR, while the TCRdb copy is restricted to in-frame clones and leaves out a portion. The sample consists of about 1 million clones, about 80% of them appearing once. Sequenced sample: memory CD4+ T cells sorted from blood. All receptors derive from a man younger than 35 in good health. Both conserved end residues are part of each CDR3. The order of the fields is V gene, J gene, D gene, clone size, CDR3 protein, CDR3 DNA. The D gene is left open where the match is weak. Only part of the rows carry a size: once, few, many, or a class if the clone is expanded.

TRBV5-4,TRBJ2-7,TRBD1,.,CASSSTDRGDEQYF,TGTGCCAGCAGCTCCACGGACAGGGGCGACGAGCAGTACTTC
TRBV7-9,TRBJ2-3,.,.,CASSPTRGGTDTQYF,TGTGCCAGCAGCCCAACTAGGGGAGGCACAGATACGCAGTATTTT
TRBV6-6,TRBJ2-1,TRBD1,.,CASSPPDRGLNEQFF,TGTGCCAGCAGTCCCCCGGACAGGGGGCTTAATGAGCAGTTCTTC
TRBV9,TRBJ2-3,.,.,CASSVSSGRDTQYF,TGTGCCAGCAGCGTCAGTTCAGGGAGAGATACGCAGTATTTT
TRBV29-1,TRBJ1-3,.,.,CSVGETSSGNTIYF,TGCAGCGTTGGTGAAACAAGCTCTGGAAACACCATATATTTT
TRBV5-1,TRBJ2-7,.,few,CASNMGTVYSYEQYF,TGCGCCAGCAACATGGGCACCGTCTACTCCTACGAGCAGTACTTC
TRBV6-5,TRBJ2-3,TRBD2,once,CASRGEGDTQYF,TGTGCCAGCCGGGGGGAGGGGGATACGCAGTATTTT
TRBV6-1,TRBJ2-1,.,.,CASGGPEFF,TGTGCCAGCGGGGGCCCGGAGTTCTTC
TRBV7-9,TRBJ1-2,.,few,CASSPAGLPNYGYTF,TGTGCCAGCAGCCCTGCAGGCCTTCCTAACTATGGCTACACCTTC
TRBV15,TRBJ2-7,TRBD2,.,CATSRGGLANLEQYF,TGTGCCACCAGCAGAGGGGGACTAGCGAACCTCGAGCAGTACTTC
TRBV28,TRBJ1-1,.,.,CASSLRQGGNTEAFF,TGTGCCAGCAGTTTAAGGCAGGGAGGGAACACTGAAGCTTTCTTT
TRBV9,TRBJ2-5,TRBD1,.,CASSRVEGALWETQYF,TGTGCCAGCAGCAGGGTAGAGGGGGCTCTCTGGGAGACCCAGTACTTC
TRBV11-2,TRBJ1-5,TRBD1,.,CASSTGTEFQPQHF,TGTGCCAGCAGCACCGGGACAGAGTTTCAGCCCCAGCATTTT
TRBV2,TRBJ1-1,TRBD1,.,CASRFNLGTGGNTEAFF,TGTGCCAGCAGATTTAATCTCGGGACAGGGGGGAACACTGAAGCTTTCTTT
TRBV9,TRBJ2-3,TRBD2,.,CASTESGRTTDTQYF,TGTGCCAGCACCGAAAGCGGGAGGACAACAGATACGCAGTATTTT
TRBV6-5,TRBJ1-5,TRBD1,.,CASSTGQGAYQPQHF,TGTGCCAGCAGTACGGGACAGGGGGCCTATCAGCCCCAGCATTTT
TRBV28,TRBJ1-1,TRBD1,.,CASSQIRQGVGVNTEAFF,TGTGCCAGCAGTCAGATTCGACAGGGCGTGGGGGTGAACACTGAAGCTTTCTTT
TRBV5-4,TRBJ1-2,.,few,CASSSGKGPLSGYTF,TGTGCCAGCAGCTCGGGGAAGGGCCCCCTCTCCGGCTACACCTTC
TRBV6-1,TRBJ2-1,TRBD2,.,CASSGGGTSYNEQFF,TGTGCCAGCAGTGGCGGGGGGACCTCCTACAATGAGCAGTTCTTC
TRBV15,TRBJ2-3,.,.,CATSSEKANTDTQYF,TGTGCCACCAGCAGCGAGAAAGCAAACACAGATACGCAGTATTTT
TRBV10-1,TRBJ1-1,.,once,CATSKGDLGNTEAFF,TGCGCCACCTCGAAGGGGGATTTGGGGAACACTGAAGCTTTCTTT
TRBV4-3,TRBJ2-3,.,.,CASSQDNGYTQYF,TGCGCCAGCAGCCAAGATAATGGGTATACGCAGTATTTT
TRBV2,TRBJ1-4,.,.,CASSERGQQATNEKLFF,TGTGCCAGCAGTGAAAGGGGCCAACAGGCAACTAATGAAAAACTGTTTTTT
TRBV7-8,TRBJ2-1,.,.,CASSSSPTYSNEQFF,TGTGCCAGCAGCTCCTCTCCCACCTATTCCAATGAGCAGTTCTTC
TRBV27,TRBJ1-6,.,.,CASKVRSSYNSPLHF,TGTGCCAGCAAAGTGCGAAGCTCCTATAATTCACCCCTCCACTTT
TRBV28,TRBJ1-1,.,.,CASSLGGNHAEAFF,TGTGCCAGCAGTTTAGGCGGCAACCACGCTGAAGCTTTCTTT
TRBV11-2,TRBJ2-3,.,.,CASSLARRSTDTQYF,TGTGCCAGCAGCTTAGCTCGGCGTAGCACAGATACGCAGTATTTT
TRBV2,TRBJ1-1,.,few,CASSDSPTVYAFF,TGTGCCAGCAGTGACTCCCCGACAGTGTATGCTTTCTTT
TRBV6-1,TRBJ1-6,TRBD1,few,CATQGGQNSPLHF,TGTGCCACCCAGGGGGGGCAAAATTCACCCCTCCACTTT
TRBV15,TRBJ1-1,.,.,CATSSPGEKAFF,TGTGCCACCAGCAGCCCAGGGGAGAAAGCTTTCTTT
TRBV29-1,TRBJ1-1,.,.,CSVVIAMSTEAFF,TGCAGCGTTGTGATAGCAATGAGCACTGAAGCTTTCTTT
TRBV6-5,TRBJ2-1,.,once,CASSFGNYNEQFF,TGTGCCAGCAGTTTTGGTAACTACAATGAGCAGTTCTTC
TRBV19,TRBJ2-1,TRBD2,.,CASSTSGTNYNEQFF,TGTGCCAGTAGTACCTCCGGGACTAACTACAATGAGCAGTTCTTC
TRBV4-1,TRBJ2-7,.,.,CASSQDSIRGSEQYF,TGCGCCAGCAGCCAAGATAGCATACGGGGGAGCGAGCAGTACTTC
TRBV7-3,TRBJ1-1,.,few,CASSLGLTEEAFF,TGTGCCAGCAGCTTAGGATTGACAGAAGAAGCTTTCTTT
TRBV2,TRBJ2-1,.,.,CASSPLASGNYNEQFF,TGTGCCAGCAGCCCACTCGCCAGCGGAAATTACAATGAGCAGTTCTTC
TRBV5-1,TRBJ1-4,.,.,CASSLARATNEKLFF,TGCGCCAGCAGCTTGGCCCGCGCAACTAATGAAAAACTGTTTTTT
TRBV7-2,TRBJ2-7,.,.,CASRRSGTVYEQYF,TGTGCCAGCAGACGATCCGGGACCGTTTACGAGCAGTACTTC
TRBV19,TRBJ1-1,.,.,CASRRTISAEAFF,TGTGCCAGTAGGAGGACAATCTCCGCTGAAGCTTTCTTT
TRBV27,TRBJ2-7,.,.,CASSPWTGTYEQYF,TGTGCCAGCAGTCCATGGACGGGGACCTACGAGCAGTACTTC
TRBV6-9,TRBJ2-7,TRBD1,.,CATPAGQGAYEQYF,TGTGCCACTCCAGCGGGACAGGGGGCCTACGAGCAGTACTTC